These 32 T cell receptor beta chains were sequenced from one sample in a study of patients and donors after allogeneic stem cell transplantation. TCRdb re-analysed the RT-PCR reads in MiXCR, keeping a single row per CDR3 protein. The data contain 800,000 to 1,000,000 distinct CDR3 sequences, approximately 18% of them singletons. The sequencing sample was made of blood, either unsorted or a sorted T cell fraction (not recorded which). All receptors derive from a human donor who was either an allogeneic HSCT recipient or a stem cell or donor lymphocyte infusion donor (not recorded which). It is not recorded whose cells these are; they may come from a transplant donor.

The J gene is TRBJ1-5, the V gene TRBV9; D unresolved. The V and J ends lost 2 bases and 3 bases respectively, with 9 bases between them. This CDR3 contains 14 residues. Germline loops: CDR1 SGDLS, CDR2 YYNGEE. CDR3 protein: CASSVNSHNQPQHF. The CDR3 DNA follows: TGTGCCAGCAGCGTCAACAGCCACAATCAGCCCCAGCATTTT. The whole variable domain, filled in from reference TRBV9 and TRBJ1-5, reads DSGVTQTPKHLITATGQRVTLRCSPRSGDLSVYWYQQSLDQGLQFLIQYYNGEERAKGNILERFSAQQFPDLHSELNLSSLELGDSALYFCASSVNSHNQPQHFGDGTRLSIL.

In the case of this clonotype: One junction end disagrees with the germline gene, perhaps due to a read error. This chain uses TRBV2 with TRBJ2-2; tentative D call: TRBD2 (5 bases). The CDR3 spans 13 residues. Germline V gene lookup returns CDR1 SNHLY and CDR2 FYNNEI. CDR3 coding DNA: TGTGCCAGCAGGTCCGAGGTACCCGGGGAGCTGTCTTTT. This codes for CASRSEVPGELSF.

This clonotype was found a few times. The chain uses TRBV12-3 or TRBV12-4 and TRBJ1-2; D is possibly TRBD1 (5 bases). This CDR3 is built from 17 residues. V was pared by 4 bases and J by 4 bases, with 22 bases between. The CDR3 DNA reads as TGTGCCAGCAGTTACTTACCCGGGGCGAAAAATGCCTATGGCTACACCTTC. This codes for CASSYLPGAKNAYGYTF.

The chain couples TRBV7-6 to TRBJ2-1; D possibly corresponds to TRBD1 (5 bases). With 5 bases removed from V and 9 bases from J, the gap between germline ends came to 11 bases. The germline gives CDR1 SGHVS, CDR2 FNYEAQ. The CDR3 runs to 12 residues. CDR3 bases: TGTGCCAGCAGCGCCAGGGATGGTGAGCAGTTCTTC. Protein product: CASSARDGEQFF.

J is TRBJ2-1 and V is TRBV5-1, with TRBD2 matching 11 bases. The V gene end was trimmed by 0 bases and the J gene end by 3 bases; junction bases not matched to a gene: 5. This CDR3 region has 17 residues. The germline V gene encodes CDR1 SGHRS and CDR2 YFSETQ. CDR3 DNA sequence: TGCGCCAGCAGCTTGGGGGCTAGCGGGGGGTTCTACAATGAGCAGTTCTTC. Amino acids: CASSLGASGGFYNEQFF. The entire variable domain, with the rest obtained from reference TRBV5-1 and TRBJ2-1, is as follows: KAGVTQTPRYLIKTRGQQVTLSCSPISGHRSVSWYQQTPGQGLQFLFEYFSETQRNKGNFPGRFSGRQFSNSRSEMNVSTLELGDSALYLCASSLGASGGFYNEQFFGPGTRLTVL.

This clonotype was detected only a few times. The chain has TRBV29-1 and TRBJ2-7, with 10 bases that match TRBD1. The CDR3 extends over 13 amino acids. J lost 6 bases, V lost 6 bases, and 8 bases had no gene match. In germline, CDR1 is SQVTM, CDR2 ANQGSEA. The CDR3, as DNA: TGCAGCGTGATGACAGGGGGCCAGGGCGAGCAGTACTTC. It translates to CSVMTGGQGEQYF.

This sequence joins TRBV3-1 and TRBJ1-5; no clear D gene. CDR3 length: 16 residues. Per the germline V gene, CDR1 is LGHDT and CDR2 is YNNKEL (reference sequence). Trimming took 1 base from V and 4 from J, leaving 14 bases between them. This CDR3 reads CASSQGGPAANQPQHF. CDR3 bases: TGTGCCAGCAGCCAAGGTGGGCCTGCGGCGAATCAGCCCCAGCATTTT.

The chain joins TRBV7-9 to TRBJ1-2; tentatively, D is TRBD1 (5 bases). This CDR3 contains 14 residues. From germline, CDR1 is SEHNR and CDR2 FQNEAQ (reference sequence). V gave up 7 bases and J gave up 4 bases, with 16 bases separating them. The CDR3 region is CASNRQGVSYGYTF. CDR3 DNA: TGTGCCAGCAACCGGCAGGGAGTAAGCTATGGCTACACCTTC. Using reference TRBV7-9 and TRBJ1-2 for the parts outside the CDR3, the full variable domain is DTGVSQNPRHKITKRGQNVTFRCDPISEHNRLYWYRQTLGQGPEFLTYFQNEAQLEKSRLLSDRFSAERPKGSFSTLEIQRTEQGDSAMYLCASNRQGVSYGYTFGSGTRLTVV.

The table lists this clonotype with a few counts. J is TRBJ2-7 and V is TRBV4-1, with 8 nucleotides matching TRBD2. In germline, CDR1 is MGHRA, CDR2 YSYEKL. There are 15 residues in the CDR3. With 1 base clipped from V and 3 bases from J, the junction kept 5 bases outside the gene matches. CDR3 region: CASSQVIAGLYEQYF. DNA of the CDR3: TGCGCCAGCAGCCAAGTGATAGCGGGACTCTACGAGCAGTACTTC.

DNA for the CDR3: TGTGCCAGCATTTTAAAGGGTCGGACAGATACGCAGTATTTT. This encodes CASILKGRTDTQYF. The chain joins TRBV2 to TRBJ2-3; D gene ambiguous. The length of the CDR3 is 14 residues. From germline, CDR1 is SNHLY and CDR2 FYNNEI. The V end lost 7 bases, the J end lost 3 bases, and 14 bases lay between the germline ends.

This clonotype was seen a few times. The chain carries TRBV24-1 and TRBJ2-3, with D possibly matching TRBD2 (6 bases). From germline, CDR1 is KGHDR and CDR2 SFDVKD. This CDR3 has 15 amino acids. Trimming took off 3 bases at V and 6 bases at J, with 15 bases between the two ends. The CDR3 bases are TGTGCCACCAGTGATCCGGGACTGGGAGTCGATACGCAGTATTTT. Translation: CATSDPGLGVDTQYF.

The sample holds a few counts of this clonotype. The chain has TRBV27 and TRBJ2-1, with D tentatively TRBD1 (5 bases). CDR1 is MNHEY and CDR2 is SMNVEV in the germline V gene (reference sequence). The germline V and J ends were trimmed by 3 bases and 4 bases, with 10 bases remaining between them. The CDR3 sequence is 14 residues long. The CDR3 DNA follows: TGTGCCAGCAGTTTTCGTTCAGGGTACAATGAGCAGTTCTTC. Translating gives CASSFRSGYNEQFF.

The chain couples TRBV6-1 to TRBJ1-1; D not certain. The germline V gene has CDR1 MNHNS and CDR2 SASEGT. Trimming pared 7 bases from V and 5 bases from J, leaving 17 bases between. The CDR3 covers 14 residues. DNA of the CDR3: TGTGCCAGCACTATGGACCCCCCGGTTACTGAAGCTTTCTTT. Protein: CASTMDPPVTEAFF.

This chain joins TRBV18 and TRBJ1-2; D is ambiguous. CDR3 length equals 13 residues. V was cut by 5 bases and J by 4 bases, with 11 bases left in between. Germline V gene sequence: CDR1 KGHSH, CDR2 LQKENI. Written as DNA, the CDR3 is TGTGCCAGCTCAAACCGGGTCTCCTATGGCTACACCTTC. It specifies CASSNRVSYGYTF. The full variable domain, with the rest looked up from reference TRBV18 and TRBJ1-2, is NAGVMQNPRHLVRRRGQEARLRCSPMKGHSHVYWYRQLPEEGLKFMVYLQKENIIDESGMPKERFSAEFPKEGPSILRIQQVVRGDSAAYFCASSNRVSYGYTFGSGTRLTVV.

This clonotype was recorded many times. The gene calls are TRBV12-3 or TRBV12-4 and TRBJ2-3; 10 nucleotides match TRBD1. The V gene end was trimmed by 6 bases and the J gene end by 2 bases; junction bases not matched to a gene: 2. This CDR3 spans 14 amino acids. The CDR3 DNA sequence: TGTGCCAGCAGCGGGACAGGGGTCACAGATACGCAGTATTTT. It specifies CASSGTGVTDTQYF.

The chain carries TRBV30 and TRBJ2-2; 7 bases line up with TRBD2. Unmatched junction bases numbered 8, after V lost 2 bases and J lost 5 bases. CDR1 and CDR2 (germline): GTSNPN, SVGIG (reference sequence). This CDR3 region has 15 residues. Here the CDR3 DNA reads TGTGCCTGGAGTACGTGGGGGGGAGGAACCGGGGAGCTGTTTTTT. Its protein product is CAWSTWGGGTGELFF.

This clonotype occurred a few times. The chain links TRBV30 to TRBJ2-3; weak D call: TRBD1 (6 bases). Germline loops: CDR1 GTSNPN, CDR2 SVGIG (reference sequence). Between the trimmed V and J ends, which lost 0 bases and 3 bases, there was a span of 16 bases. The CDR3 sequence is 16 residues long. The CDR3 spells CAWSVRGRGRTDTQYF. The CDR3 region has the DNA TGTGCCTGGAGTGTCAGGGGCAGGGGTAGGACAGATACGCAGTATTTT.

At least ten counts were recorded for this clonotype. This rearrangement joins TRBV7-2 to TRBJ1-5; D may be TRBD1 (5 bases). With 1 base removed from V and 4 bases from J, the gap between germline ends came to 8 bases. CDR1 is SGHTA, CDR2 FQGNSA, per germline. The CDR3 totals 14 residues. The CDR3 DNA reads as TGTGCCAGCAGCTTAGGACAGAGGAATCAGCCCCAGCATTTT. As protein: CASSLGQRNQPQHF. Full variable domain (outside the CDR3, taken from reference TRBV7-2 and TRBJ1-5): GAGVSQSPSNKVTEKGKDVELRCDPISGHTALYWYRQSLGQGLEFLIYFQGNSAPDKSGLPSDRFSAERTGGSVSTLTIQRTQQEDSAVYLCASSLGQRNQPQHFGDGTRLSIL.

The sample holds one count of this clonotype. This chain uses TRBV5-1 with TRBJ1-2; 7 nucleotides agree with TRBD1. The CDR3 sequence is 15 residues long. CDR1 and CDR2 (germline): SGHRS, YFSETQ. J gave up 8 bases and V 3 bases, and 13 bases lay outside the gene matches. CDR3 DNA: TGCGCCAGCAGCTGGGATGGACAGGTAGCATACGGCTACACCTTC. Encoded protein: CASSWDGQVAYGYTF.

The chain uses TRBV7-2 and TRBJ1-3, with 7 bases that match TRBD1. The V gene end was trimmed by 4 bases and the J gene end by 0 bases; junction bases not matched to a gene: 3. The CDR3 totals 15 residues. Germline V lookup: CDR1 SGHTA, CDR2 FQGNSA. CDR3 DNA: TGTGCCAGCAGCTGGGGACAGTACTCTGGAAACACCATATATTTT. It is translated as CASSWGQYSGNTIYF.

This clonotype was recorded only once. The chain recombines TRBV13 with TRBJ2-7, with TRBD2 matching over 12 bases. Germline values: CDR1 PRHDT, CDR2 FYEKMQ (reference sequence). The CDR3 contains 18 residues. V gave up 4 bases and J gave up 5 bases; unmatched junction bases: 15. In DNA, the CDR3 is TGTGCCAGCAGCTCCCGGACTACCAGACTAGCGGGGGAACACGAGCAGTACTTC. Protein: CASSSRTTRLAGEHEQYF.

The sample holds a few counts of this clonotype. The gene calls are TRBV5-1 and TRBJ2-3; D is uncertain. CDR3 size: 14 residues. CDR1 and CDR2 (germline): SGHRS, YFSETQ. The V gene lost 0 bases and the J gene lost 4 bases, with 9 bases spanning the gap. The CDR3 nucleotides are TGCGCCAGCAGCTTGGGTGCCTTCCCAGATACGCAGTATTTT. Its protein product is CASSLGAFPDTQYF.

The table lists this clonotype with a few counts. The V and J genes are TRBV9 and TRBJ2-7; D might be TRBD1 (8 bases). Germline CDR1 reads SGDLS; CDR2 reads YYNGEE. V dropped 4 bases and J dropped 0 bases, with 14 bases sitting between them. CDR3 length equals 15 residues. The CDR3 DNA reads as TGTGCCAGCAGCATAACAGGGGGGGACTCCTACGAGCAGTACTTC. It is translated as CASSITGGDSYEQYF.

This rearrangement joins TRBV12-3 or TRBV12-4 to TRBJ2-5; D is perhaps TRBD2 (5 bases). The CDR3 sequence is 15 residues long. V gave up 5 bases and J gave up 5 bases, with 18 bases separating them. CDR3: CASSPNSGRRETQYF. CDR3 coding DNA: TGTGCCAGCAGTCCGAATTCTGGCAGGAGGGAGACCCAGTACTTC.

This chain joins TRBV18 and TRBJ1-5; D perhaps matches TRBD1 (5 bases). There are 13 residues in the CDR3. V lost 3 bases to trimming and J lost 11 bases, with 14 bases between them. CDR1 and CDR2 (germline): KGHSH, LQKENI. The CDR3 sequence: CASSPLPKGSQHF. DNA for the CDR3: TGTGCCAGCTCACCGCTTCCCAAGGGGTCCCAGCATTTT.

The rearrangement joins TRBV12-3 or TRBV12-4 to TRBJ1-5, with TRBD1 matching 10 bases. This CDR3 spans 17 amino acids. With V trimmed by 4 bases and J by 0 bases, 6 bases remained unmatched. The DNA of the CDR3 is TGTGCCAGCAGTTCAGGACAGGGGGTCGGTAGCAATCAGCCCCAGCATTTT. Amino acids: CASSSGQGVGSNQPQHF.

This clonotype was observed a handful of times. CDR3 bases: TGCAGCGTTGCAGGCGGGAGGGAGGGATCGGAGACCCAGTACTTC. Translating gives CSVAGGREGSETQYF. The V and J genes are TRBV29-1 and TRBJ2-5, with TRBD2 identical over 9 bases. Germline V gives CDR1 SQVTM, CDR2 ANQGSEA. The CDR3 has 15 residues. V lost 4 bases and J lost 5; bases outside the gene matches: 11.

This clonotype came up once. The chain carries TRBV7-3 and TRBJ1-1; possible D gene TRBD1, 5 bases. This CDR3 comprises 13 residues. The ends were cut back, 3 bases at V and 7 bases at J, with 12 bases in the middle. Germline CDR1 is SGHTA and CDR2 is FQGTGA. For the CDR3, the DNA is TGTGCCAGCAGCTTCCAGGCAGGGAATGAAGCTTTCTTT. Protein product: CASSFQAGNEAFF.

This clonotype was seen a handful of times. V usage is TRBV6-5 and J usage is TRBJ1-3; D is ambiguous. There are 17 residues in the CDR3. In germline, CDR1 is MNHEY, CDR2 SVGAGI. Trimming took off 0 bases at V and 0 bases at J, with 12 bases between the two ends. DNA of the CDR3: TGTGCCAGCAGTTACTCTTGGAAGGCCCCCTCTGGAAACACCATATATTTT. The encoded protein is CASSYSWKAPSGNTIYF.

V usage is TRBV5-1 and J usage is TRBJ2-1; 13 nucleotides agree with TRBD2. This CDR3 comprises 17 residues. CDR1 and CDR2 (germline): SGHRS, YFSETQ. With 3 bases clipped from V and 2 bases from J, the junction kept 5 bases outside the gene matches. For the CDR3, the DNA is TGCGCCAGCAGCTCTGGACTAGCGGGGGCTCCCTACAATGAGCAGTTCTTC. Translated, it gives CASSSGLAGAPYNEQFF.

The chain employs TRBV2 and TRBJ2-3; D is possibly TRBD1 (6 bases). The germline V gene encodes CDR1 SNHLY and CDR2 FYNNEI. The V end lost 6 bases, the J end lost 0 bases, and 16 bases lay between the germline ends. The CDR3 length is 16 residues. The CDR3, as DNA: TGTGCCAGCAGGATGACAGGACTCACTAGCACAGATACGCAGTATTTT. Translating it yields CASRMTGLTSTDTQYF. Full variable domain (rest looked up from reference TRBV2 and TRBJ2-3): EPEVTQTPSHQVTQMGQEVILRCVPISNHLYFYWYRQILGQKVEFLVSFYNNEISEKSEIFDDQFSVERPDGSNFTLKIRSTKLEDSAMYFCASRMTGLTSTDTQYFGPGTRLTVL.

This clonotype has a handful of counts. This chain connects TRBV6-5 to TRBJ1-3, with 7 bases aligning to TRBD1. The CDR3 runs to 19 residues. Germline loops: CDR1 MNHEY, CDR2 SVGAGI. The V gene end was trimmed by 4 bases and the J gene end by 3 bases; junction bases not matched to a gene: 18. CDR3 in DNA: TGTGCCAGCAGTTCCCGGGACAGTCAACGAGACGGGCTTGGAAACACCATATATTTT. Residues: CASSSRDSQRDGLGNTIYF.